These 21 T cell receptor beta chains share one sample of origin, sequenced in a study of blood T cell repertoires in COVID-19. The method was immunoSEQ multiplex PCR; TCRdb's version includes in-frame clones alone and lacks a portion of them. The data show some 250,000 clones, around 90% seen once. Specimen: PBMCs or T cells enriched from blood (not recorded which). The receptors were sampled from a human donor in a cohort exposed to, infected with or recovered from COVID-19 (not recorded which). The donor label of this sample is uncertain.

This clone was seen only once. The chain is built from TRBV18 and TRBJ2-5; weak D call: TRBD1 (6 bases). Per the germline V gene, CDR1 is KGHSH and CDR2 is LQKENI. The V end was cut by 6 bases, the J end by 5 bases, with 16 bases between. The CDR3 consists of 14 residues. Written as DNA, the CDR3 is TGTGCCAGCTCCCTACAGGGAGATGGTGAGACCCAGTACTTC. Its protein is CASSLQGDGETQYF.

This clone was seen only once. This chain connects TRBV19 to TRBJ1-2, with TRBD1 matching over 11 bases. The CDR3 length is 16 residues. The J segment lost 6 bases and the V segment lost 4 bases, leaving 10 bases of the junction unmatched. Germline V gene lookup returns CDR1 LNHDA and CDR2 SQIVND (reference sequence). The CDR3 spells CASSRLPGQGDDGYTF. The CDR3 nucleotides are TGTGCCAGTAGTAGGCTACCGGGACAGGGGGACGATGGCTACACCTTC.

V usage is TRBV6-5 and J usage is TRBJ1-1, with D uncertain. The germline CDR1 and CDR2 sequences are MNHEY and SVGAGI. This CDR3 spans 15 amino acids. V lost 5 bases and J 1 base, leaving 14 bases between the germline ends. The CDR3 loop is CASSNGGGRNTEAFF. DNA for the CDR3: TGTGCCAGCAGTAACGGTGGAGGGCGGAACACTGAAGCTTTCTTT.

The CDR3 nucleotides read TGTGCCAGCAGTTTAATAGGTTCGCGGGAGAACACCGGGGAGCTGTTTTTT. This encodes CASSLIGSRENTGELFF. V is TRBV27 and J is TRBJ2-2; TRBD2 is a possible D gene (6 bases). Germline CDR1 reads MNHEY; CDR2 reads SMNVEV (reference sequence). The CDR3 sequence is 17 residues long. With 2 bases removed from V and 1 base from J, the gap between germline ends came to 14 bases.

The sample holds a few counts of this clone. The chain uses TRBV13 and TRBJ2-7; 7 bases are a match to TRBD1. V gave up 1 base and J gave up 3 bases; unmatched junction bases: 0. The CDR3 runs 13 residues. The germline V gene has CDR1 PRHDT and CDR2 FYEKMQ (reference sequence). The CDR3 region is CASSLDRGYEQYF. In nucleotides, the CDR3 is TGTGCCAGCAGCTTAGACAGGGGCTACGAGCAGTACTTC.

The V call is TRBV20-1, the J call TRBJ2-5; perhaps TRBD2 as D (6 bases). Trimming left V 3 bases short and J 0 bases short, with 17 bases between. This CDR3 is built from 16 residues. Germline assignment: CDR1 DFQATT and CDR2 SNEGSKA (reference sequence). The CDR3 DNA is TGCAGTGCTAGTCGCCTAGCGAGCCTGTACCAAGAGACCCAGTACTTC. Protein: CSASRLASLYQETQYF.

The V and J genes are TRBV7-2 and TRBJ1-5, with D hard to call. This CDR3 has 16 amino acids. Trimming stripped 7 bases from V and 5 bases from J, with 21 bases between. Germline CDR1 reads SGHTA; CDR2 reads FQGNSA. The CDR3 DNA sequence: TGTGCCAGCAACGCCACTTGGAGATGCACGGATCAGCCCCAGCATTTT. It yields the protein CASNATWRCTDQPQHF.

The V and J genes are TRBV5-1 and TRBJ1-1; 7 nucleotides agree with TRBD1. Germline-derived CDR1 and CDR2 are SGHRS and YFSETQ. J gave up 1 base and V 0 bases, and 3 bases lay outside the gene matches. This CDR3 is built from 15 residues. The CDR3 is CASSLARTGNTEAFF. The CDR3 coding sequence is TGCGCCAGCAGCTTGGCCCGGACAGGGAACACTGAAGCTTTCTTT.

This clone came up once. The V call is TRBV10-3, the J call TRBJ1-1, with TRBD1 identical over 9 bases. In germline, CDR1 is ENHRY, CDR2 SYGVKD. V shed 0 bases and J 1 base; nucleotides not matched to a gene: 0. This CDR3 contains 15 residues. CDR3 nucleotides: TGTGCCATCAGTGAGTCACAGGGGGCGAACACTGAAGCTTTCTTT. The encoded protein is CAISESQGANTEAFF.

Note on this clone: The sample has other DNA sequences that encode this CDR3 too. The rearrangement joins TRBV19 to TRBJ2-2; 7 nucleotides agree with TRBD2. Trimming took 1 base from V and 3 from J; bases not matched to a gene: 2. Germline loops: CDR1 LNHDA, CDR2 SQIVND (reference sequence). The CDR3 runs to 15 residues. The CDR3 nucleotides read TGTGCCAGTAGTATAGGGCTAGCGGACACCGGGGAGCTGTTTTTT. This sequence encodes CASSIGLADTGELFF.

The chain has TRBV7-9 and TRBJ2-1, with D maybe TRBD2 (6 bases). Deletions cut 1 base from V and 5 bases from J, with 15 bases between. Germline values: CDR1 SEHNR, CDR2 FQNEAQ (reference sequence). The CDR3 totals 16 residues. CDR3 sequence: CASSLVEGLGDNEQFF. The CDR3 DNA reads TGTGCCAGCAGCTTAGTGGAGGGTCTTGGAGACAATGAGCAGTTCTTC. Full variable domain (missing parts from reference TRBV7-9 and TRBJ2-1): DTGVSQNPRHKITKRGQNVTFRCDPISEHNRLYWYRQTLGQGPEFLTYFQNEAQLEKSRLLSDRFSAERPKGSFSTLEIQRTEQGDSAMYLCASSLVEGLGDNEQFFGPGTRLTVL.

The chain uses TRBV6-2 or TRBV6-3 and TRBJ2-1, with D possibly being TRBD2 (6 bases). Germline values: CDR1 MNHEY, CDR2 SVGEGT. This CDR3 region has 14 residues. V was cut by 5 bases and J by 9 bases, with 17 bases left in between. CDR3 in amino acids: CASSITGAGSEQFF. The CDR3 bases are TGTGCCAGCAGTATTACAGGTGCCGGGAGTGAGCAGTTCTTC.

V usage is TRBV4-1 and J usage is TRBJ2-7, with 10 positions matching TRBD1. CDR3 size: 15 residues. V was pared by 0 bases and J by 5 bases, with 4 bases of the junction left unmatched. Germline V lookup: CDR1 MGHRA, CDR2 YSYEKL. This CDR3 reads CASSQERDRGHEQYF. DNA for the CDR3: TGCGCCAGCAGCCAAGAGCGGGACAGGGGCCACGAGCAGTACTTC.

DNA for the CDR3: TGTGCCAGCAGCTGGGACAGGGCAGGGGAAAAACTGTTTTTT. Translation gives CASSWDRAGEKLFF. The rearrangement joins TRBV11-2 to TRBJ1-4; 9 bases map to TRBD1. The V gene end was trimmed by 4 bases and the J gene end by 8 bases; junction bases not matched to a gene: 5. Germline CDR1 reads SGHAT; CDR2 reads FQNNGV. The CDR3 sequence is 14 residues long.

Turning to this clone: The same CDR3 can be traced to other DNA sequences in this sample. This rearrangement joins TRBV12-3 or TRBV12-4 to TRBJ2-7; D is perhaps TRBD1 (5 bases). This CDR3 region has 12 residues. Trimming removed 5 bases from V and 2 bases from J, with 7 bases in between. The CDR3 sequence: CASSTGPYEQYF. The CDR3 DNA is TGTGCCAGCAGTACAGGTCCCTACGAGCAGTACTTC.

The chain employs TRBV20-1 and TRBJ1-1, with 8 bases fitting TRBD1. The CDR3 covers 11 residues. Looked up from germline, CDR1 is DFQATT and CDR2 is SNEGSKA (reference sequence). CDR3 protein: CRGQGHTEAFF. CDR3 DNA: TGCAGAGGACAGGGCCACACTGAAGCTTTCTTT.

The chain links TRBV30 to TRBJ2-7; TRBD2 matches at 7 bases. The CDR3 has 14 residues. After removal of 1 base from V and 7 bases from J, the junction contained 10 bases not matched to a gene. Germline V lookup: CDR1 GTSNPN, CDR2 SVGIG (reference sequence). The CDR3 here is CAWSAGTGGWEQYF. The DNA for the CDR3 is TGTGCCTGGAGTGCAGGGACGGGAGGCTGGGAGCAGTACTTC.

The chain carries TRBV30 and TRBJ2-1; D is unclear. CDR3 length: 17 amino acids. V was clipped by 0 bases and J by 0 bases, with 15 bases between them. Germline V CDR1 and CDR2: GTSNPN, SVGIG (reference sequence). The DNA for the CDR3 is TGTGCCTGGAGTGTACTATCGAAGCGTAGCTCCTACAATGAGCAGTTCTTC. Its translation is CAWSVLSKRSSYNEQFF.

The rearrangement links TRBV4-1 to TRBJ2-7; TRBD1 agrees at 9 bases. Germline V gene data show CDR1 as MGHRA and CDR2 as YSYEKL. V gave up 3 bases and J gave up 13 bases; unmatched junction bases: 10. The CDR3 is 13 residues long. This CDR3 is CASSHDRTGERYF. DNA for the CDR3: TGCGCCAGCAGCCATGACCGGACAGGGGAAAGATACTTC.

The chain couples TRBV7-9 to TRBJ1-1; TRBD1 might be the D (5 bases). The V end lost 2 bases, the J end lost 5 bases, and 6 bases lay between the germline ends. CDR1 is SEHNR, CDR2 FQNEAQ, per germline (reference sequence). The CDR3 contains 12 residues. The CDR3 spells CASSLTGTEAFF. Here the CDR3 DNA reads TGTGCCAGCAGCTTAACAGGTACTGAAGCTTTCTTT. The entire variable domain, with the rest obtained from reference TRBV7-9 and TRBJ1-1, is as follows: DTGVSQNPRHKITKRGQNVTFRCDPISEHNRLYWYRQTLGQGPEFLTYFQNEAQLEKSRLLSDRFSAERPKGSFSTLEIQRTEQGDSAMYLCASSLTGTEAFFGQGTRLTVV.

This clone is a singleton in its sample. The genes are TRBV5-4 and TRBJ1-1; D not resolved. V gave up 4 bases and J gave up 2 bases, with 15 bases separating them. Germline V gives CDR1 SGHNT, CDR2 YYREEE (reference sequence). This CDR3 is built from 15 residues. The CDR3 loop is CASSGRLAVNTEAFF. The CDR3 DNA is TGTGCCAGCAGCGGGAGATTGGCCGTCAACACTGAAGCTTTCTTT.